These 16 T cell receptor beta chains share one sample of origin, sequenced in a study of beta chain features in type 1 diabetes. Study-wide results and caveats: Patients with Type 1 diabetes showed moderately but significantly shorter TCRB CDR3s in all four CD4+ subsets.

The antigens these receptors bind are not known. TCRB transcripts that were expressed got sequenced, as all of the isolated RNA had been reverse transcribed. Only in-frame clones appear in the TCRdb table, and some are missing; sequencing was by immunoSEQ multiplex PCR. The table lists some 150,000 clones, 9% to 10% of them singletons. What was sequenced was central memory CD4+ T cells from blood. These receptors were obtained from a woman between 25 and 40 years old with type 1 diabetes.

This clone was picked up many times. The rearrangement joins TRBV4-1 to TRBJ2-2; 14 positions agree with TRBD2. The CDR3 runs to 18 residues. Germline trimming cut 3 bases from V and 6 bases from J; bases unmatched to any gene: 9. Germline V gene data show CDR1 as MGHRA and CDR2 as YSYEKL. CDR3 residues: CASSHRLAGGRFSGELFF. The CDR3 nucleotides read TGCGCCAGCAGCCACCGACTAGCGGGAGGGCGTTTCTCCGGGGAGCTGTTTTTT.

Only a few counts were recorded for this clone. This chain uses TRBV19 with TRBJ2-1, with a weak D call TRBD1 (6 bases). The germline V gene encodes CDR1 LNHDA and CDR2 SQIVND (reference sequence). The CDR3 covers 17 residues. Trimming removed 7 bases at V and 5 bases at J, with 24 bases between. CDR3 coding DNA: TGTGCCAGTACGGATAAGCGCCATCAGGGGACCGACAATGAGCAGTTCTTC. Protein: CASTDKRHQGTDNEQFF.

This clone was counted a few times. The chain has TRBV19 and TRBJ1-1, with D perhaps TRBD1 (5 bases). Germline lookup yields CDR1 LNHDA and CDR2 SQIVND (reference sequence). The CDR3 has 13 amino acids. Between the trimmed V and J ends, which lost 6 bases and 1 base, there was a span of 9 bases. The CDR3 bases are TGTGCCAGTAGCTATCAGGGGAACACTGAAGCTTTCTTT. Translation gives CASSYQGNTEAFF.

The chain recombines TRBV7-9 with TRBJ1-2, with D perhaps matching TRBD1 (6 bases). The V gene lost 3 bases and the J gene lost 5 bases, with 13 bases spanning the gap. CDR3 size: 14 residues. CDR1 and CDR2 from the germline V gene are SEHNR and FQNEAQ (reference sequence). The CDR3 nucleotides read TGTGCCAGCAGCTTTGGGGGCCAGGGGTATGGCTACACCTTC. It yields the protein CASSFGGQGYGYTF. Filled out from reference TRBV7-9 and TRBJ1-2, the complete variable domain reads DTGVSQNPRHKITKRGQNVTFRCDPISEHNRLYWYRQTLGQGPEFLTYFQNEAQLEKSRLLSDRFSAERPKGSFSTLEIQRTEQGDSAMYLCASSFGGQGYGYTFGSGTRLTVV.

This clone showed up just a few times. CDR3 DNA: TGTGCCAGCAGCCTGGACCGGGACAGGGCCTACGAGCAGTACTTC. This codes for CASSLDRDRAYEQYF. The V call is TRBV27, the J call TRBJ2-7; 9 bases agree with TRBD1. J lost 2 bases, V lost 6 bases, and 8 bases had no gene match. The germline gives CDR1 MNHEY, CDR2 SMNVEV (reference sequence). This CDR3 has 15 residues.

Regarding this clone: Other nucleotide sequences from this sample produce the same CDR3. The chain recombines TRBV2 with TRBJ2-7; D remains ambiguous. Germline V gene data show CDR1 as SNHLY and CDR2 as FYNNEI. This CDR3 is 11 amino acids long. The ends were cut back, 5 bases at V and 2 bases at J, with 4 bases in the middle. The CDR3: CASSSAYEQYF. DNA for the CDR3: TGTGCCAGCAGTTCTGCCTACGAGCAGTACTTC.

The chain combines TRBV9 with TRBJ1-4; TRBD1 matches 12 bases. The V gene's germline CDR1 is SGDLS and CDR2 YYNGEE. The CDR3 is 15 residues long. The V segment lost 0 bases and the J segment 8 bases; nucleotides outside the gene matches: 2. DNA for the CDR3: TGTGCCAGCAGCGTAGGGGACAGGGGGCGAGAAAAACTGTTTTTT. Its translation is CASSVGDRGREKLFF.

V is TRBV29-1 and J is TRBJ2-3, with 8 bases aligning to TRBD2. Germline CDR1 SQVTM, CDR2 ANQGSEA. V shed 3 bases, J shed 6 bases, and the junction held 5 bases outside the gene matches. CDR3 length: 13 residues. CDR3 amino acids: CSVDLGRVDTQYF. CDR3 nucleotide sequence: TGCAGCGTTGATCTCGGGAGGGTGGATACGCAGTATTTT.

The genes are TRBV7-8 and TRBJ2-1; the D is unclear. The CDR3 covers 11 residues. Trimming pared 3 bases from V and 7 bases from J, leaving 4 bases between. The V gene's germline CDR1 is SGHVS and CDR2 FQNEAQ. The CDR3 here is CASSLRNEQFF. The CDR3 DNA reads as TGTGCCAGCAGCTTGAGGAATGAGCAGTTCTTC.

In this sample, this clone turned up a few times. CDR3 bases: TGTGCCAGCAGGGGGGCAGGCAGCCAAGAGACCCAGTACTTC. Its protein is CASRGAGSQETQYF. V gene TRBV2 combines with J gene TRBJ2-5; D is perhaps TRBD1 (6 bases). V was trimmed by 6 bases and J by 1 base, leaving 12 bases between them. This CDR3 contains 14 residues. Germline V lookup: CDR1 SNHLY, CDR2 FYNNEI.

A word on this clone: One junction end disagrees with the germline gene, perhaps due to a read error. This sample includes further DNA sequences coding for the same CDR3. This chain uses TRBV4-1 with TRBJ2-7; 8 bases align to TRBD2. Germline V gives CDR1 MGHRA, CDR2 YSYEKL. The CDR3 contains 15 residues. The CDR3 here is CASGRTGSGGYEQYF. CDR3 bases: TGTGCCAGCGGGAGAACCGGGTCAGGAGGCTACGAGCAGTACTTC.

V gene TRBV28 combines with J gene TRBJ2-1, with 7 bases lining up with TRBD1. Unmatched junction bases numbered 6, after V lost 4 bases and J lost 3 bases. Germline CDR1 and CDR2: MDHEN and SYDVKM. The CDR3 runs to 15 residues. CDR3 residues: CASSSRQGGYNEQFF. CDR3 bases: TGTGCCAGCAGTTCACGACAGGGTGGCTACAATGAGCAGTTCTTC.

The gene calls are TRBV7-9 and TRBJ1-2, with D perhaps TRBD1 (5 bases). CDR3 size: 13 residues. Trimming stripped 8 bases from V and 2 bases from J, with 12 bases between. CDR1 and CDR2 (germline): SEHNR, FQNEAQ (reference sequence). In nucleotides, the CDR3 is TGTGCCAGCTCCGGGGACTTAAACTATGGCTACACCTTC. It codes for CASSGDLNYGYTF.

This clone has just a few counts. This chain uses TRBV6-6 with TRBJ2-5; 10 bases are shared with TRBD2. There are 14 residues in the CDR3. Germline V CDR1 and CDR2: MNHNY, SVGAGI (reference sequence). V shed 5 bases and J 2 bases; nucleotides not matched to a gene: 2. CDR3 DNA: TGTGCCAGCAGTGGACTAGCGGTTCAAGAGACCCAGTACTTC. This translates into CASSGLAVQETQYF.

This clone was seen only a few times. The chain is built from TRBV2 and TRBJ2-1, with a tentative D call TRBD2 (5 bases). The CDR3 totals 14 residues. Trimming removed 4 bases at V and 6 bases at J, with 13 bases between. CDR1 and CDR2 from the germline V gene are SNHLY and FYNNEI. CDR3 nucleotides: TGTGCCAGCAGTGTGCCCCCGCGGGTCAATGAGCAGTTCTTC. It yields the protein CASSVPPRVNEQFF.

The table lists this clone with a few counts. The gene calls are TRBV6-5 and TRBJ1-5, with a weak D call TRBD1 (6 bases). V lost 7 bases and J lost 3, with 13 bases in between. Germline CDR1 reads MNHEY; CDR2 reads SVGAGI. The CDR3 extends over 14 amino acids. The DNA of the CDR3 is TGTGCCAGCACACCGGCAGGGGACAATCAGCCCCAGCATTTT. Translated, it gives CASTPAGDNQPQHF.